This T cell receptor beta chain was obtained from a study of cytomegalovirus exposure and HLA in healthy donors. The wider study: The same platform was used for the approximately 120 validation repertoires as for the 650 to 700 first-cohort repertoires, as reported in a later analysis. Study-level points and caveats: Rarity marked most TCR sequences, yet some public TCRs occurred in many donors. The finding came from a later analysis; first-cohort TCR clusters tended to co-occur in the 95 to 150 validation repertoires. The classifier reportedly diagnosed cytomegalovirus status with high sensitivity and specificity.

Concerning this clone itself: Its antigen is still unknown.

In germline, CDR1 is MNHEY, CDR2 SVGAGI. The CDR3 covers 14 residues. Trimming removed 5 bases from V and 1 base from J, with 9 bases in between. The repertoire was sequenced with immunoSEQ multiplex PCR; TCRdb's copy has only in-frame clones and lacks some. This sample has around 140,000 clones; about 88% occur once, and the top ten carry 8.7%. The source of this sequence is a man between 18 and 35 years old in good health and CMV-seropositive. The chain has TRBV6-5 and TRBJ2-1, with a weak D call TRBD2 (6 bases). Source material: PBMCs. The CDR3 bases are TGTGCCAGCAGTCTGGGGACTTCCTACAATGAGCAGTTCTTC. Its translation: CASSLGTSYNEQFF.